Listed below are T cell receptor beta chains from one sample, sequenced in a study of persistence of HIV-infected CD4 T cells. Assay: immunoSEQ multiplex PCR; the TCRdb copy retains only in-frame clones and omits some. The top ten clones hold less than 3% of a sample with 45,000 to 55,000 clones, around 80% of them seen once. Their target antigens are unknown. This sample comprised CD4+ T cells sorted from PBMCs after approximately 20-hour stimulation, obtained from a patient who received antiretroviral therapy. These receptor sequences come from an adult man with HIV who was CMV-seropositive. Each CDR3 is given with its conserved first and last residue. D genes are given only for firm matches. A clone size is listed for some rows: how often the clone was seen (once, few, many), or a class if it is expanded.

TRBJ1-6 | few | 13 | NA | TRBV10-3 | TGTGCCATCAGTGAGACGAGGGGGGCACCCCTCCACTTT | CAISETRGAPLHF
TRBJ1-3 | few | 14 | NA | TRBV2 | TGTGCCACAAAGCCCTTAGCCTCTGGAAACACCATATATTTT | CATKPLASGNTIYF
TRBJ1-5 | NA | 15 | NA | TRBV7-2 | TGTGCCAGCAGCCCTTTCTCAGTCATCAATCAGCCCCAGCATTTT | CASSPFSVINQPQHF
TRBJ1-2 | NA | 13 | NA | TRBV18 | TGTGCCAGCTCACCAATGGGGGCGAGTGGCTACACCTTC | CASSPMGASGYTF
TRBJ1-2 | NA | 10 | NA | TRBV29-1 | TGCAGCGTTGACGAGGGGTCGGACACCTTC | CSVDEGSDTF
TRBJ1-1 | NA | 14 | NA | TRBV7-9 | TGTGCCAGCAGCTTAGAAAGCATCAACACTGAAGCTTTCTTT | CASSLESINTEAFF
TRBJ1-2 | NA | 13 | TRBD1 | TRBV27 | TGTGCCAGCAGTCAGTCAGGGGGTTATGGCTACACCTTC | CASSQSGGYGYTF
TRBJ1-3 | once | 15 | TRBD1 | TRBV9 | TGTGCCAGCAGCCTCGGACAGGGTGGTGGAAACACCATATATTTT | CASSLGQGGGNTIYF
TRBJ1-4 | NA | 15 | TRBD1 | TRBV5-6 | TGTGCCAGCAGCTTGGGACAGGGGTTGCGAGAAAAACTGTTTTTT | CASSLGQGLREKLFF
TRBJ1-2 | NA | 14 | NA | TRBV19 | TGTGCCAGTACCCACCGGGGGGGTAGCTATGGCTACACCTTC | CASTHRGGSYGYTF
TRBJ2-7 | medium-sized | 11 | NA | TRBV20-1 | TGCAGTGCTCAGAAGGAGTACGAGCAGTACTTC | CSAQKEYEQYF
TRBJ2-1 | NA | 15 | TRBD2 | TRBV6-5 | TGTGCCAGCAGGTCAACTAGCGGCTCCTACAATGAGCAGTTCTTC | CASRSTSGSYNEQFF
TRBJ1-5 | few | 13 | NA | TRBV6-1 | TGTGCCAGCAGTGATTTTAGGGGCCAGCCCCAGCATTTT | CASSDFRGQPQHF
TRBJ1-4 | once | 14 | NA | TRBV25-1 | TGTGCCAGCAGTGATGGCAGGGGTGGTGAAAAACTGTTTTTT | CASSDGRGGEKLFF
TRBJ1-4 | NA | 19 | TRBD1 | TRBV19 | TGTGCCAGTAGTATAGATCGATCAGCCCATGACAGGGGAAATGAAAAACTGTTTTTT | CASSIDRSAHDRGNEKLFF
TRBJ2-7 | NA | 11 | NA | TRBV3-1/TRBV3-2 | TGTGCCAGCAGCCAAGTGGGAGAGCAGTACTTC | CASSQVGEQYF
TRBJ1-1 | NA | 13 | NA | TRBV6-5 | TGTGCCAGCAGTCGGGAGATGAACACTGAAGCTTTCTTT | CASSREMNTEAFF
TRBJ1-1 | NA | 14 | TRBD1 | TRBV6-2/TRBV6-3 | TGTGCCAGCAGTTCCCTCAACAGGGGCACTGAAGCTTTCTTT | CASSSLNRGTEAFF
TRBJ1-1 | NA | 11 | TRBD1 | TRBV6-5 | TGTGCCACCAGGGGACAGGGGGTAGCTTTCTTT | CATRGQGVAFF
TRBJ2-2 | NA | 13 | NA | TRBV6-5 | TGTGCCAGCCGCAGGACAGAAAGCGGGGAGCTGTTTTTT | CASRRTESGELFF
TRBJ2-2 | few | 14 | NA | TRBV5-1 | TGCGCCAGCAGCTTGGGACGGGGCATCGGGGAGCTGTTTTTT | CASSLGRGIGELFF
TRBJ1-2 | few | 15 | NA | TRBV14 | TGTGCCAGCAGCCCCACCCAGGGGTCCGACTATGGCTACACCTTC | CASSPTQGSDYGYTF
TRBJ2-1 | once | 15 | TRBD2 | TRBV7-9 | TGTGCCAGCACCCCCCGAGCGGGGGCGTACAATGAGCAGTTCTTC | CASTPRAGAYNEQFF
TRBJ2-5 | NA | 14 | NA | TRBV13 | TGTGCCAGCAGCTTAAGGGCTCATCAAGAGACCCAGTACTTC | CASSLRAHQETQYF
TRBJ1-5 | NA | 14 | TRBD1 | TRBV4-2 | TGTGCCAGCAGCCTTGGGACAGGCGGGCAGCCCCAGCATTTT | CASSLGTGGQPQHF
TRBJ1-1 | few | 14 | NA | TRBV16 | TGTGCCAGCAGCCATCTCGACCCCGGGGCTGAAGCTTTCTTT | CASSHLDPGAEAFF
TRBJ2-1 | NA | 15 | NA | TRBV5-6 | TGTGCCAGCAGCTCGTGGGAGATCTCCTACAATGAGCAGTTCTTC | CASSSWEISYNEQFF
TRBJ2-2 | NA | 15 | NA | TRBV7-2 | TGTGCCAGCAGACTCGACAGAACGAACACCGGGGAGCTGTTTTTT | CASRLDRTNTGELFF
TRBJ1-5 | NA | 17 | TRBD1 | TRBV6-2/TRBV6-3 | TGTGCCAGCAGTTTCTCTACCCGGGACAGGTTCAATCAGCCCCAGCATTTT | CASSFSTRDRFNQPQHF
TRBJ1-1 | NA | 13 | NA | TRBV19 | TGTGCCAGTAGTATTAATGTGAACACTGAAGCTTTCTTT | CASSINVNTEAFF
TRBJ2-5 | NA | 17 | NA | TRBV21-1 | TGTGCCAGCAACGTACCGGACGGGGACAGGGGCAAAGAGACCCAGTACTTC | CASNVPDGDRGKETQYF
TRBJ1-5 | few | 14 | NA | TRBV2 | TGTGCCAGTAACCGCAGGGAGAGCAATCAGCCCCAGCATTTT | CASNRRESNQPQHF
TRBJ2-7 | NA | 13 | NA | TRBV18 | TGTGCCAGCTCCCCTGGACGGGAAGGTGAGCAGTACTTC | CASSPGREGEQYF
TRBJ2-5 | NA | 14 | TRBD1 | TRBV19 | TGTGCCAGTAGTTCCGGGACAGGGGCAGAGACCCAGTACTTC | CASSSGTGAETQYF
TRBJ1-1 | NA | 15 | NA | TRBV9 | TGTGCCAGCAGCCTTGGAGGGGGTGACGACACTGAAGCTTTCTTT | CASSLGGGDDTEAFF
TRBJ2-7 | once | 13 | NA | TRBV7-2 | TGTGCCAGCAGCTTCAGCGACTCCTACGAGCAGTACTTC | CASSFSDSYEQYF